This T cell receptor (beta chain) was documented in a study of blood T cell repertoires in COVID-19. Produced via immunoSEQ multiplex PCR; TCRdb's table is partial and in-frame only. This sample has about 200,000 clones, with approximately 85% found just once. CDR3 length: 15 residues. The ends were cut back, 3 bases at V and 4 bases at J, with 15 bases in the middle. From germline, CDR1 is MNHNS and CDR2 SASEGT. This chain joins TRBV6-1 and TRBJ2-5, with D perhaps matching TRBD1 (6 bases). The source material was peripheral blood. This receptor was obtained from a woman in her sixties or seventies with active or convalescent COVID-19. DNA for the CDR3: TGTGCCAGCAGTGACGCCTGGGGGCTAGGAGAGACCCAGTACTTC. Translated: CASSDAWGLGETQYF.